This TCR beta chain stems from a study of CD8 T cells in Susac syndrome. The authors sequenced TCR beta from blood CD8+ and CD4+ T cells. Relapsing-remitting disease, either stable or active, was present in the multiple sclerosis controls, who were treatment-naive patients. The TEMRA cells underwent FACS enrichment, while the CD8+ and CD4+ T cells underwent negative isolation. Reverse transcription used about 0.45 to 1 ug RNA and random hexamers. An immunoSEQ multiplex PCR amplified TCR beta CDR3 over 54 Vbeta and 13 Jbeta. TCRdb called the immunoSEQ multiplex PCR reads again in MiXCR, with one record for every CDR3 protein. The sample consists of 250,000 or so distinct CDR3 sequences, about 94% of them appearing once. There are a few counts of this clonotype. The receptor was isolated from a human donor with multiple sclerosis. The sample was CD4+ T cells from PBMCs.

DNA for the CDR3: TGCAGTGCTAGATCCTCTAGCGGGGGGGCCTACGAGCAGTACTTC. Its protein product is CSARSSSGGAYEQYF. V gene TRBV20-1 combines with J gene TRBJ2-7; TRBD2 matches at 12 bases. Per germline, CDR1 DFQATT and CDR2 SNEGSKA (reference sequence). The CDR3 runs 15 residues. V gave up 2 bases and J gave up 2 bases; unmatched junction bases: 4.